The 9 T cell receptor beta chains reported below all come from one sample, sequenced in a study of OX40 agonist ivuxolimab in advanced cancers. Measured with immunoSEQ multiplex PCR; TCRdb has only the in-frame clones, and not every one. Of 95,000 to 150,000 clones detected, over 85% appear once; the ten largest clones hold approximately 0.15%. This specimen was CD4+ or CD8+ T cells sorted from blood, taken in a trial of the OX40 agonist ivuxolimab. Every receptor here comes from an adult with an advanced solid tumor such as melanoma, head and neck, liver or kidney cancer.

The chain recombines TRBV18 with TRBJ1-5; 8 bases are shared with TRBD1. The V gene's germline CDR1 is KGHSH and CDR2 LQKENI. The trim removed 4 bases at V and 9 bases at J, leaving 8 bases unmatched. CDR3 size: 14 residues. The CDR3 DNA reads TGTGCCAGCTCACTCGACAGGGGATCGGGGCCCCAGCATTTT. Translated: CASSLDRGSGPQHF. Complete variable domain (other parts from reference TRBV18 and TRBJ1-5): NAGVMQNPRHLVRRRGQEARLRCSPMKGHSHVYWYRQLPEEGLKFMVYLQKENIIDESGMPKERFSAEFPKEGPSILRIQQVVRGDSAAYFCASSLDRGSGPQHFGDGTRLSIL.

The gene calls are TRBV4-1 and TRBJ1-2, with unresolved D. From germline, CDR1 is MGHRA and CDR2 YSYEKL. The CDR3 consists of 12 residues. V lost 1 base and J 11 bases, leaving 11 bases between the germline ends. In DNA, the CDR3 is TGCGCCAGCAGCCAAGTTTATGGGGAATACACCTTC. Amino acid sequence: CASSQVYGEYTF.

This clone was picked up a small number of times. This chain links TRBV7-9 with TRBJ2-5, with 9 bases fitting TRBD1. The CDR3 extends over 15 amino acids. The J segment lost 5 bases and the V segment lost 3 bases, leaving 7 bases of the junction unmatched. Germline assignment: CDR1 SEHNR and CDR2 FQNEAQ (reference sequence). Written as DNA, the CDR3 is TGTGCCAGCAGCTTGGGCCGACAGGGGGAGGAGACCCAGTACTTC. Encoded protein: CASSLGRQGEETQYF.

The V and J genes are TRBV5-4 and TRBJ1-1; no definite D call. Looked up from germline, CDR1 is SGHNT and CDR2 is YYREEE (reference sequence). The CDR3 contains 14 residues. V dropped 4 bases and J dropped 0 bases, with 10 bases sitting between them. DNA of the CDR3: TGTGCCAGCAGCCCAGCCCCGATGAACACTGAAGCTTTCTTT. Encoded protein: CASSPAPMNTEAFF.

As for this clone: The same CDR3 also results from other DNA sequences found in this sample. The rearrangement uses TRBV7-2 and TRBJ2-2; D call uncertain. Germline CDR1 SGHTA, CDR2 FQGNSA. CDR3 size: 14 residues. V was clipped by 3 bases and J by 1 base, with 6 bases between them. CDR3 loop: CASSLERNTGELFF. The DNA of the CDR3 is TGTGCCAGCAGCTTGGAGCGGAACACCGGGGAGCTGTTTTTT.

The J gene is TRBJ2-7, the V gene TRBV7-9, with TRBD2 as a possible D gene (6 bases). The germline V and J ends were trimmed by 0 bases and 3 bases, with 6 bases remaining between them. CDR1 is SEHNR and CDR2 is FQNEAQ in the germline V gene (reference sequence). The CDR3 covers 13 residues. CDR3 in DNA: TGTGCCAGCAGCTTAGCCGGGAGCTACGAGCAGTACTTC. Amino acids: CASSLAGSYEQYF.

J is TRBJ2-1 and V is TRBV19, with TRBD2 identical over 8 bases. CDR3 length: 19 amino acids. Germline lookup yields CDR1 LNHDA and CDR2 SQIVND (reference sequence). V lost 3 bases and J lost 2; bases outside the gene matches: 15. The CDR3 DNA reads as TGTGCCAGTAGTATCAGGGGACTAGGGGCGGGGAGGACCTACAATGAGCAGTTCTTC. Encoded protein: CASSIRGLGAGRTYNEQFF.

The chain links TRBV7-2 to TRBJ1-2, with TRBD1 matching over 8 bases. Trimming removed 5 bases from V and 5 bases from J; junction bases left unmatched: 10. Germline V lookup: CDR1 SGHTA, CDR2 FQGNSA. This CDR3 contains 15 residues. DNA for the CDR3: TGTGCCAGCAGCGTTTACAGGGGGGAATTTTATGGCTACACCTTC. Translation: CASSVYRGEFYGYTF.

The V call is TRBV28, the J call TRBJ1-2; D not resolved. The CDR3 length is 12 residues. Trimming left V 10 bases short and J 4 bases short, with 13 bases between. Germline values: CDR1 MDHEN, CDR2 SYDVKM. CDR3 residues: CAIEDTGYGYTF. The CDR3 bases are TGTGCCATCGAGGATACTGGCTATGGCTACACCTTC.